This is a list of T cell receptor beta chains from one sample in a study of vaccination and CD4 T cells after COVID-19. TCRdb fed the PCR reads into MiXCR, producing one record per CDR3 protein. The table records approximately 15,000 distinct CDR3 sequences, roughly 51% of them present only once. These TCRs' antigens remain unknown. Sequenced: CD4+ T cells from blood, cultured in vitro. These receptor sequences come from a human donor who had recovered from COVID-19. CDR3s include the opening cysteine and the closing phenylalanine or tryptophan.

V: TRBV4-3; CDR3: CASSHDRGDGYTF
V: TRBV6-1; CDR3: CASRLEDLNTEAFF
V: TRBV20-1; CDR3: CSAGGSTDTQYF
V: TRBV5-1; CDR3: CASSSGDNHYGYTF
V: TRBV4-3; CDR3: CASRGGGSYTF
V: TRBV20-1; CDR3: CSACDISSGNTIYF
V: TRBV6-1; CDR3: CASSELGGDTEAFF
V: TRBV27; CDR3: CASSLDNALPLHF
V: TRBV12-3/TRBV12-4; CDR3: CASSSDGNQPQHF
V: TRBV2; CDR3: CASSDGGREETQYF
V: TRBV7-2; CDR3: CASSSSGGSYEQYF
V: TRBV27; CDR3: CAGSPGVWLYNEQFF
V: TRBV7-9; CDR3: CASSTGAGGGVPQHF
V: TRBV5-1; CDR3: CASSLMTDNEQFF
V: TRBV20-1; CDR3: CSARGGQNTGELFF
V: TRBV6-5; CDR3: CASSYYGDRGEQYF
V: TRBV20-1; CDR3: CSARRGGAGETQYF
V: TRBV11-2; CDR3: CASSVGHRGYTF
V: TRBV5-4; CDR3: CASSRPSGGAETQYF
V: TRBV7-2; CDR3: CASSLVGRGPETQYF
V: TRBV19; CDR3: CASSIPGNTDTQYF
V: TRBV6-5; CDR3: CASSYEQGNEKLFF
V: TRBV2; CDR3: CASSGDRGNTEAFF
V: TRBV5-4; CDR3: CASSAMTNYGYTF
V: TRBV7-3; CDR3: CASSLMGRLDITEAFF
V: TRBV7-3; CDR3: CASSLTMDTEAFF
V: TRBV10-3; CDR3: CAISDLQGEETQYF
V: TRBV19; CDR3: CASSIQGWRETQYF
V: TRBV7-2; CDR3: CASSSQGTSGQETQYF
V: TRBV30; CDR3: CAWSVARINSPLHF
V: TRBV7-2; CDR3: CASSLVARSEAFF
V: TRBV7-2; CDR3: CASSQPATGGYNEQFF
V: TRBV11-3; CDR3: CASSPGGQATEAFF
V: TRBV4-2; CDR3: CASSQDGHREAFF
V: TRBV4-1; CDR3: CASSQRGGTSYEQYF
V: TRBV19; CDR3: CASSPRTGGRFMGTDTQYF
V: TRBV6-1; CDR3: CASRPRQGMGNTF
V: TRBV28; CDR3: CASSSLAGGYQPQHF
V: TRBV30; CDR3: CVWSEGTGQFGKAFF
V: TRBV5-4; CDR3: CASSPGTGGSDTEAFF